This T cell receptor beta chain was found in a study of blood T cell repertoires in COVID-19. On the study more broadly: In each case, the material was cDNA or gDNA derived from T cells, B-cell-depleted T cells, or PBMCs.

The method was immunoSEQ multiplex PCR; TCRdb's version includes in-frame clones alone and lacks a portion of them. The sample lists tens of thousands of clones; 88% were seen once. Germline V gives CDR1 SQVTM, CDR2 ANQGSEA. J was trimmed by 5 bases and V by 6 bases; bases with no gene match: 4. This CDR3 region has 12 residues. This chain joins TRBV29-1 and TRBJ1-2; 9 bases are a match to TRBD1. The TCR sequence derives from a human donor in a cohort sampled during active COVID-19. Sequencing used peripheral blood. CDR3 bases: TGCAGCGTCGAGACAGGGGGGTATGGCTACACCTTC. Amino acid sequence: CSVETGGYGYTF. Complete variable domain (other parts from reference TRBV29-1 and TRBJ1-2): SAVISQKPSRDICQRGTSLTIQCQVDSQVTMMFWYRQQPGQSLTLIATANQGSEATYESGFVIDKFPISRPNLTFSTLTVSNMSPEDSSIYLCSVETGGYGYTFGSGTRLTVV.